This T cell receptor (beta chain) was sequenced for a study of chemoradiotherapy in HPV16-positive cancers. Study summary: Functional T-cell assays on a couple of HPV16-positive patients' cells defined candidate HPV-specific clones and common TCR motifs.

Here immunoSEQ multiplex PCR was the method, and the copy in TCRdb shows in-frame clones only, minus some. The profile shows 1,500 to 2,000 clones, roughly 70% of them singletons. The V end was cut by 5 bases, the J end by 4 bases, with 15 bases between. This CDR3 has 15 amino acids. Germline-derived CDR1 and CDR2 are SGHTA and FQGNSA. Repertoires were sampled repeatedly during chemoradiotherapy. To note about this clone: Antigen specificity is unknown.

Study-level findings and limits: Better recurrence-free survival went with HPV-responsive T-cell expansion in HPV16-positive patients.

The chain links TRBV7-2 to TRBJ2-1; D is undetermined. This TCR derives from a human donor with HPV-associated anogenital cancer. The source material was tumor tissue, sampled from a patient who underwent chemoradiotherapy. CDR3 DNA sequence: TGTGCCAGCAGCCCAACAGTAGAAGGGTACAATGAGCAGTTCTTC. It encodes CASSPTVEGYNEQFF. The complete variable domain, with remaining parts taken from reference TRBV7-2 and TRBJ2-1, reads GAGVSQSPSNKVTEKGKDVELRCDPISGHTALYWYRQSLGQGLEFLIYFQGNSAPDKSGLPSDRFSAERTGGSVSTLTIQRTQQEDSAVYLCASSPTVEGYNEQFFGPGTRLTVL.